Listed below are T cell receptor beta chains from one sample, sequenced in a study of PD-1 blockade in classical Hodgkin lymphoma. Data came from immunoSEQ multiplex PCR; TCRdb stores just in-frame clones and leaves some out. This table holds more than 90,000 clones, approximately 90% found once. Sequenced material: peripheral blood mononuclear cells (PBMCs), taken before the second cycle of nivolumab. The receptors shown here come from a human donor with classical Hodgkin lymphoma. Both conserved end residues are part of each CDR3. A D gene is named only where the DNA matches it firmly. Part of the rows lack a size; the others show once, few, many or a class for expanded clones.

TRBD1,TRBV19,TRBJ1-2,-,17,TGTGCCAGTAGTAAAGGACAGGGGGCGAAGATTGGCTATGGCTACACCTTC,CASSKGQGAKIGYGYTF
-,TRBV9,TRBJ2-7,-,13,TGTGCCAGCAGCCCCCCCGGCTCCTACGAGCAGTACTTC,CASSPPGSYEQYF
TRBD1,TRBV6-6,TRBJ1-2,-,13,TGTGCCAGCAGTTATCGAGGGGACAGGGACCCATACTTC,CASSYRGDRDPYF
-,TRBV9,TRBJ2-7,-,13,TGTGCCAGCAGCGTAGACACCTCCTACGAGCAGTACTTC,CASSVDTSYEQYF
TRBD1,TRBV11-3,TRBJ2-1,-,16,TGTGCCAGCAGCTTAGGCGGCTGGGGACAGGGCAATGAGCAGTTCTTC,CASSLGGWGQGNEQFF
-,TRBV9,TRBJ2-7,-,15,TGTGCCAGCAGCGTAGGGGGCGGGGGCACCTACGAGCAGTACTTC,CASSVGGGGTYEQYF
TRBD1,TRBV4-3,TRBJ1-1,-,13,TGCGCCAGCAGCCAAGAGACAGGGGATCGGGCTTTCTTT,CASSQETGDRAFF
-,TRBV7-2,TRBJ2-6,-,14,TGTGCCAGCAGCTCAGGGTCTGGGGCCAACGTCCTGACTTTC,CASSSGSGANVLTF
-,TRBV29-1,TRBJ2-7,-,13,TGCAGCGTTGGCGACAGGTTTCCTTACGAGCAGTACTTC,CSVGDRFPYEQYF
TRBD1,TRBV5-1,TRBJ2-2,-,16,TGCGCCAGCAGCGACGGGACAGGTGCGAGGACCGGGGAGCTGTTTTTT,CASSDGTGARTGELFF
-,TRBV10-3,TRBJ1-3,once,15,TGTGCCATCAGTGAGTCGGCAGACTCTGGAAACACCATATATTTT,CAISESADSGNTIYF
-,TRBV15,TRBJ1-3,-,14,TGTGCCACCAGCAGGACAGGCTCTGGAAACACCATATATTTT,CATSRTGSGNTIYF
-,TRBV15,TRBJ2-5,once,13,TGTGCCACCAGCAGAGAGCCCCAGGAGACCCAGTACTTC,CATSREPQETQYF
TRBD1,TRBV30,TRBJ1-2,-,13,TGTGCCTGGCGGGACAGGGGATCTTATGGCTACACCTTC,CAWRDRGSYGYTF
TRBD2,TRBV28,TRBJ2-3,-,16,TGTGCCAGCAGTAGACCGGGACTAGCGGGGTCGGATACGCAGTATTTT,CASSRPGLAGSDTQYF
-,TRBV11-3,TRBJ1-4,-,15,TGTGCCAGCAGCTCCTCAAGTGCAACTAATGAAAAACTGTTTTTT,CASSSSSATNEKLFF
-,TRBV19,TRBJ1-2,-,16,TGTGCCAGTAGTATTTCGGCCAGGGAGGGTGGAAATGGCTACACCTTC,CASSISAREGGNGYTF
-,TRBV6-4,TRBJ2-3,-,15,TGTGCCAGCAGTGACTCTGGCTTCAGCACAGATACGCAGTATTTT,CASSDSGFSTDTQYF
-,TRBV6-5,TRBJ1-2,-,14,TGTGCCAGCAAGTCGGTAGGGGCCCCCTATGGCTACACCTTC,CASKSVGAPYGYTF
-,TRBV9,TRBJ1-2,once,20,TGTGCCAGCAGCGTAGCCCAGTACCCGGTCTCGACAGAAGCCTTCTATGGCTACACCTTC,CASSVAQYPVSTEAFYGYTF
TRBD1,TRBV7-8,TRBJ2-5,-,15,TGTGCCAGCAGCGGGCGGACAGGGGGCCAAGAGACCCAGTACTTC,CASSGRTGGQETQYF
-,TRBV4-1,TRBJ2-4,-,20,TGCGCCAGCAGCCACCCCGGGTTACTCCGTGAGGGGTCGGCCAAAAACATTCAGTACTTC,CASSHPGLLREGSAKNIQYF
-,TRBV6-6,TRBJ2-7,-,14,TGTGCCAGCAGGGGGGATCAGGCCATCTACGAGCAGTACTTC,CASRGDQAIYEQYF
TRBD2,TRBV5-1,TRBJ2-3,-,18,TGCGCCAGCAGCCCGTCTAGCGGGGGGCCTACTGTACGGGATACGCAGTATTTT,CASSPSSGGPTVRDTQYF
-,TRBV6-5,TRBJ2-7,-,14,TGTGCCAGCAGTAACCCGGACAGAGCCTACGAGCAGTACTTC,CASSNPDRAYEQYF
-,TRBV7-2,TRBJ2-3,-,15,TGTGCCAGCAGCCCCCCCTTGGGCGCCACAGATACGCAGTATTTT,CASSPPLGATDTQYF
-,TRBV15,TRBJ1-4,-,15,TGTGCCACCAGCTCCCGGGGGGGCCTTAATGAAAAACTGTTTTTT,CATSSRGGLNEKLFF
-,TRBV6-5,TRBJ2-7,few,12,TGTGCCAGCAGTACAGGGTCCTACGAGCAGTACTTC,CASSTGSYEQYF
-,TRBV4-3,TRBJ2-7,many,15,TGCGCCAGCAGCCAAGAGGGGGGGCTCCCCTACGAGCAGTACTTC,CASSQEGGLPYEQYF
-,TRBV2,TRBJ2-7,-,13,TGTGCCCTAACAGGGTCAAGCTCCTACGAGCAGTACTTC,CALTGSSSYEQYF
-,TRBV4-3,TRBJ1-6,-,12,TGCGCCAGCACCAGCGGAAATTCACCCCTCCACTTT,CASTSGNSPLHF
-,TRBV30,TRBJ1-5,-,13,TGTGCCTGGGGGGGCAGAAGCAATCAGCCCCAGCATTTT,CAWGGRSNQPQHF
-,TRBV7-9,TRBJ1-2,-,15,TGTGCCAGCAGCTTATCAGGGCTAACTAACTATGGCTACACCTTC,CASSLSGLTNYGYTF
-,TRBV7-9,TRBJ2-7,-,13,TGTGCCAGCAGCCATGGCAGCGCACACGAGCAGTACTTC,CASSHGSAHEQYF
TRBD1,TRBV7-9,TRBJ1-2,-,14,TGTGCCAGCTTTTCACAGGGGCCGGTCGGGGGCTACACCTTC,CASFSQGPVGGYTF
-,TRBV4-1,TRBJ2-2,-,14,TGCGCCAGCAGCCAAGATCCGCAGAGTTCGTCGCTGTTTTTT,CASSQDPQSSSLFF
-,TRBV28,TRBJ2-7,-,14,TGTGCCAGCAGTTTAGTGCGGCTTGTCTACGAGCAGTACTTC,CASSLVRLVYEQYF
-,TRBV19,TRBJ2-5,-,12,TGTGCCAGAGAGGGTAGGGGAGAGACCCAGTACTTC,CAREGRGETQYF
-,TRBV10-3,TRBJ2-5,-,12,TGTGCCATTTCGACAGGCCAAGAGACCCAGTACTTC,CAISTGQETQYF
TRBD1,TRBV7-9,TRBJ2-2,-,17,TGTGCCAGCAGCTTGCTACCCGCAGGGGGCACCACCGGGGAGCTGTTTTTT,CASSLLPAGGTTGELFF
TRBD1,TRBV5-1,TRBJ2-4,-,15,TGCGCCAGCAGCTTGGCCGCAGGGGGCAGGGACATTCAGTACTTC,CASSLAAGGRDIQYF
-,TRBV5-6,TRBJ2-7,-,12,TGTGCCAGCAGCTTGGGGGTTCCGGAGCAGTACTTC,CASSLGVPEQYF
-,TRBV11-2,TRBJ1-2,-,13,TGTGCCAGCAGCCCGAGGGGTATCTATGGCTACACCTTC,CASSPRGIYGYTF
TRBD2,TRBV7-9,TRBJ2-3,-,16,TGTGCCAGCAGCCCATTAGCGGGGGGGCAGCTAGATACGCAGTATTTT,CASSPLAGGQLDTQYF
-,TRBV19,TRBJ2-1,-,13,TGTGCCAGTAGTATCGGACTCCTAAATGAGCAGTTCTTC,CASSIGLLNEQFF
-,TRBV7-2,TRBJ1-5,-,14,TGTGCCAGCAGCTTAAGGTTTAGCAATCAGCCCCAGCATTTT,CASSLRFSNQPQHF
TRBD1,TRBV5-8,TRBJ1-5,once,15,TGTGCCAGCAGCTTGGGTGGGACAGTCAATCAGCCCCAGCATTTT,CASSLGGTVNQPQHF
-,TRBV7-9,TRBJ1-2,-,18,TGTGCCAGCAGCTCGTTAAATATCGGGACACATACTAACTATGGCTACACCTTC,CASSSLNIGTHTNYGYTF